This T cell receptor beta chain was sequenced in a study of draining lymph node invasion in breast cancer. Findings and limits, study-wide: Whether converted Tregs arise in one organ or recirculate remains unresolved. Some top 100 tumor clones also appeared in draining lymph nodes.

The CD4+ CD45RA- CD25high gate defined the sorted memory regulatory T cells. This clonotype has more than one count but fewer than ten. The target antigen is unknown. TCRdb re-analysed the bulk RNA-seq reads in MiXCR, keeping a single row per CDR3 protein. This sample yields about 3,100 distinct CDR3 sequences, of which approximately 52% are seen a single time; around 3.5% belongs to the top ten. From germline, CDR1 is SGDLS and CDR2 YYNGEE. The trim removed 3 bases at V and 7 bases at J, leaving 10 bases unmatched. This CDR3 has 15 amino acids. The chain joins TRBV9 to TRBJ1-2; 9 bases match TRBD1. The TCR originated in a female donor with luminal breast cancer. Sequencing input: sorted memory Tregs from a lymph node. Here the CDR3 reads CASSAHTGGGSGYTF. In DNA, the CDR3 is TGTGCCAGCAGCGCCCACACAGGGGGCGGGAGTGGCTACACCTTC.